This TCR beta chain was identified during a study of blood T cell repertoires in COVID-19. Study summary: Nucleic acid was either cDNA or gDNA, and it came from T cells, B-cell-depleted T cells, or PBMCs.

Per the original methods: Amplification with reference gene primers provided the estimates of nucleated cell counts. The data were produced by immunoSEQ multiplex PCR, yet TCRdb's version contains in-frame clones alone and is incomplete. That table furnishes V, J and clone size, whereas the DNA furnished D and trimming. Of 55,000 to 75,000 clones listed, about 80% are singletons. CDR3 size: 16 residues. The V and J ends lost 3 bases and 0 bases, in that order; junction bases with no gene match: 5. Germline assignment: CDR1 ENHRY and CDR2 SYGVKD. The source of this sequence is a man in his 70s with acute or convalescent COVID-19. The rearrangement links TRBV10-3 to TRBJ2-1; 7 bases match TRBD1. Sequencing was done on a sample of peripheral blood. CDR3 DNA sequence: TGTGCCATCAGTGACCCGGGACAGAGCTCCTACAATGAGCAGTTCTTC. Its protein is CAISDPGQSSYNEQFF.